This is a list of T cell receptor beta chains from one sample in a study of shared clonotypes between healthy human individuals. Clones were sequenced by immunoSEQ multiplex PCR, and TCRdb holds only the in-frame ones, with some missing. This table holds about 2.4 million clones, roughly 93% found once. Sequencing was carried out using naive CD4+ T cells from PBMCs. The source of these receptors is a man between 18 and 35 years old in good health. Some clones in this sample may be carry-over from other donors' samples. Both conserved end residues are part of each CDR3. The order of the fields is J gene, V gene, clone size, D gene, CDR3 DNA, CDR3 protein. D genes are given only for firm matches. Size is stated for part of the rows, as once, few or many counts, or as a class when the clone is expanded.

j_gene: TRBJ1-2
v_gene: TRBV13
abundance: .
d_gene: .
CDR3nt: TGTGCGACGGCTGGTCCCCGCTACACCTTC
CDR3aa: CATAGPRYTF

j_gene: TRBJ2-3
v_gene: TRBV7-8
abundance: .
d_gene: .
CDR3nt: TGTGCCAGCAGCTCAGACCTATCACGGGGAGATACGCAGTATTTT
CDR3aa: CASSSDLSRGDTQYF

j_gene: TRBJ2-3
v_gene: TRBV4-1
abundance: .
d_gene: TRBD2
CDR3nt: TGCGCCAGCAGCCAAGGCCCTCAGCGGGGCGATACGCAGTATTTT
CDR3aa: CASSQGPQRGDTQYF

j_gene: TRBJ1-4
v_gene: TRBV28
abundance: .
d_gene: .
CDR3nt: TGTGCCAGCAGTTTGCACACCACTAATGAAAAACTGTTTTTT
CDR3aa: CASSLHTTNEKLFF

j_gene: TRBJ2-2
v_gene: TRBV18
abundance: .
d_gene: TRBD2
CDR3nt: TGTGCCAGCTCACCACCGGGACTAGCGGGAGGGCCTTCTAGCCGGGAGCTGTTTTTT
CDR3aa: CASSPPGLAGGPSSRELFF

j_gene: TRBJ2-2
v_gene: TRBV29-1
abundance: .
d_gene: TRBD2
CDR3nt: TGCAGCGTTGAACCTCAGGTCGCGGGAGCGGGCACCGGGGAGCTGTTTTTT
CDR3aa: CSVEPQVAGAGTGELFF

j_gene: TRBJ1-1
v_gene: TRBV6-1
abundance: .
d_gene: .
CDR3nt: TGTGCCAGCAGCATACAGGGTTCTGAAGCTTTCTTT
CDR3aa: CASSIQGSEAFF

j_gene: TRBJ2-2
v_gene: TRBV5-1
abundance: .
d_gene: TRBD2
CDR3nt: TGCGCCAGCAGGGTTCCAGCGGGATTAACCGGGGAGCTGTTTTTT
CDR3aa: CASRVPAGLTGELFF

j_gene: TRBJ1-1
v_gene: TRBV19
abundance: once
d_gene: TRBD1
CDR3nt: TGTGCCAGTAGTATAAAGGGGGCTGTATTGAGAACTGAAGCTTTCTTT
CDR3aa: CASSIKGAVLRTEAFF

j_gene: TRBJ2-3
v_gene: TRBV5-1
abundance: .
d_gene: .
CDR3nt: TGCGCCAGCAGCTTGGTAGGCGATACGCAGTATTTT
CDR3aa: CASSLVGDTQYF

j_gene: TRBJ2-5
v_gene: TRBV27
abundance: .
d_gene: .
CDR3nt: TGTGCCAGCAGCGGACGGGCGCAGAGGCAGACCCAGTACTTC
CDR3aa: CASSGRAQRQTQYF

j_gene: TRBJ1-4
v_gene: TRBV6-1
abundance: .
d_gene: .
CDR3nt: TGTGCCAGCAGACTTACAAGTGAAAAACTGTTTTTT
CDR3aa: CASRLTSEKLFF

j_gene: TRBJ2-5
v_gene: TRBV2
abundance: .
d_gene: .
CDR3nt: TGTGCCAGCTCTCTCCAAGAGACCCAGTACTTC
CDR3aa: CASSLQETQYF

j_gene: TRBJ2-1
v_gene: TRBV6-5
abundance: .
d_gene: .
CDR3nt: TGTGCCAGCAGACTTGGGGTCAGGGGGGATGAGCAGTTCTTC
CDR3aa: CASRLGVRGDEQFF

j_gene: TRBJ2-1
v_gene: TRBV5-1
abundance: .
d_gene: .
CDR3nt: TGCGCCAGCAGCTTTAGGTCCGGCTCCTACAATGAGCAGTTCTTC
CDR3aa: CASSFRSGSYNEQFF

j_gene: TRBJ1-3
v_gene: TRBV6-1
abundance: .
d_gene: .
CDR3nt: TGTGCCAGCAGTCTTCGGGGCGCGGACACCATATATTTT
CDR3aa: CASSLRGADTIYF

j_gene: TRBJ1-1
v_gene: TRBV28
abundance: once
d_gene: .
CDR3nt: TGTGCCCATGGGGGTCTGAGCACTGAAGCTTTCTTT
CDR3aa: CAHGGLSTEAFF

j_gene: TRBJ1-3
v_gene: TRBV18
abundance: .
d_gene: TRBD1
CDR3nt: TGTGCCAGCTCACCACAAAGGACAGGGAATGGAAACACCATATATTTT
CDR3aa: CASSPQRTGNGNTIYF

j_gene: TRBJ1-2
v_gene: TRBV19
abundance: few
d_gene: TRBD1
CDR3nt: TGTGCCAGTGACAGGGGATATGGCTACACCTTC
CDR3aa: CASDRGYGYTF

j_gene: TRBJ1-1
v_gene: TRBV2
abundance: once
d_gene: .
CDR3nt: TGTGCCAGCAGAGACTCAAGGGGTTCGACTGAAGCTTTCTTT
CDR3aa: CASRDSRGSTEAFF

j_gene: TRBJ2-5
v_gene: TRBV5-1
abundance: .
d_gene: .
CDR3nt: TGCGCCAGCAGCTCTTCCTCTTGGGAGACCCAGTACTTC
CDR3aa: CASSSSSWETQYF

j_gene: TRBJ2-7
v_gene: TRBV6-5
abundance: .
d_gene: .
CDR3nt: TGTGCCAGCATCTCGCTTCAGGCTGGGGGCTACGAGCAGTACTTC
CDR3aa: CASISLQAGGYEQYF

j_gene: TRBJ2-1
v_gene: TRBV27
abundance: .
d_gene: TRBD2
CDR3nt: TGTGCCAGCAGTTTTAGGGGGACTAGGATAAATGAGCAGTTCTTC
CDR3aa: CASSFRGTRINEQFF

j_gene: TRBJ2-1
v_gene: TRBV5-1
abundance: .
d_gene: .
CDR3nt: TGCGCCAGCAGCTTGGTCAGGTCAAACCTCTACAATGAGCAGTTCTTC
CDR3aa: CASSLVRSNLYNEQFF

j_gene: TRBJ2-3
v_gene: TRBV7-3
abundance: .
d_gene: .
CDR3nt: TGTGCCAGCAGCTTAGGCGGGGCTGGCACAGATACGCAGTATTTT
CDR3aa: CASSLGGAGTDTQYF

j_gene: TRBJ2-5
v_gene: TRBV7-2
abundance: .
d_gene: TRBD2
CDR3nt: TGTGCCAGCAGCTTAGCGATAGCGGGGGGCCGACACTTC
CDR3aa: CASSLAIAGGRHF

j_gene: TRBJ2-1
v_gene: TRBV12-5
abundance: .
d_gene: TRBD1
CDR3nt: TGTGCTAGTGGTTTCACGACACTCAGGGGGTTCGGTGAGCAGTTCTTC
CDR3aa: CASGFTTLRGFGEQFF